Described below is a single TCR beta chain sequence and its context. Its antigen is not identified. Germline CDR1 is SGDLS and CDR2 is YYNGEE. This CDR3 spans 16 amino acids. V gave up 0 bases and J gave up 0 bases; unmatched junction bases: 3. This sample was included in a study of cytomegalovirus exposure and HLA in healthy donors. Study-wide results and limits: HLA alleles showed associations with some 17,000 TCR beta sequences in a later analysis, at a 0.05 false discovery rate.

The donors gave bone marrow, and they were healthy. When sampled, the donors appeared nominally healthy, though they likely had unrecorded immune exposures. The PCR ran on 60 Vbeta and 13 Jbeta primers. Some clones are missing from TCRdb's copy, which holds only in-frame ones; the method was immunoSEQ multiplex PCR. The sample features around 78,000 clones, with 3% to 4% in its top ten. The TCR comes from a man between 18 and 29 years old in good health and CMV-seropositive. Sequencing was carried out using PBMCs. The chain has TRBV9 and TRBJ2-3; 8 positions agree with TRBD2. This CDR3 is CASSVGAGVSTDTQYF. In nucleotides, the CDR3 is TGTGCCAGCAGCGTAGGAGCGGGGGTGAGCACAGATACGCAGTATTTT. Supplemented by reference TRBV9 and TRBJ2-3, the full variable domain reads DSGVTQTPKHLITATGQRVTLRCSPRSGDLSVYWYQQSLDQGLQFLIQYYNGEERAKGNILERFSAQQFPDLHSELNLSSLELGDSALYFCASSVGAGVSTDTQYFGPGTRLTVL.